Listed below are T cell receptor beta chains from one sample, sequenced in a study of post-analysis software for immune sequencing data. TCRdb used MiXCR to reprocess the PCR reads, holding one entry per CDR3 protein. The sample records hundreds of thousands of distinct CDR3 sequences, approximately 30% being singletons. The sequenced sample was blood. These receptors originate from a girl aged 10 to 17 with multiple sclerosis. The CDR3 runs from the conserved cysteine through the conserved F or W. A D gene is named only where the DNA matches it firmly. For some rows the clone size is stated as once, few or many, or as a class when expanded; others skip it.

D,V,size,J,DNA,CDR3
NA,TRBV28,NA,TRBJ2-7,TGTGCCAGCGGAGCGAGACTCGGGGCAGCAATGAGGGAGCAGTACTTC,CASGARLGAAMREQYF
NA,TRBV18,few,TRBJ2-1,TGTGCCAGCTCACCAAACCCTCCGGGGACGACCTACAATGAGCAGTTCTTC,CASSPNPPGTTYNEQFF
NA,TRBV20-1,NA,TRBJ1-2,TGCAGTGCGGGGGACAACTATGGCTACACCTTC,CSAGDNYGYTF
NA,TRBV4-3,few,TRBJ1-6,TGCGCCAGCAGCCAAGATGGGCAGGGTAATTCACCCCTCCACTTT,CASSQDGQGNSPLHF
NA,TRBV5-1,few,TRBJ2-1,TGCGCCAGCAGCCTTGGCTCGGGAGTCAATGAGCAGTTCTTC,CASSLGSGVNEQFF
TRBD1,TRBV20-1,NA,TRBJ1-4,TGCAGTGCCCGCCCCCGGGACAGGGGGCTGAGGAAACTGTTTTTT,CSARPRDRGLRKLFF
NA,TRBV24-1,few,TRBJ2-1,TGTGCCACCAGTGGGCCAGGAGTTTACAATGAGCAGTTCTTC,CATSGPGVYNEQFF
TRBD1,TRBV27,NA,TRBJ2-1,TGTGCCAGCAGAGTGGACAGGGATCCTTACTACAATGAGCAGTTCTTC,CASRVDRDPYYNEQFF
TRBD1,TRBV6-5,NA,TRBJ1-1,TGTGCCAGCAGTAGGGGACAGACCACTGAAGCTTTCTTT,CASSRGQTTEAFF
TRBD2,TRBV15,NA,TRBJ2-7,TGTGCCACCAGCAGAGAGTTTAGGGAGGGACTCACCTCCTACGAGCAGTACTTC,CATSREFREGLTSYEQYF
NA,TRBV28,few,TRBJ2-1,TGTGCCAGCCGTAAACTACCCAGCTTCTACAATGAGCAGTTCTTC,CASRKLPSFYNEQFF
TRBD2,TRBV7-2,few,TRBJ2-7,TGTGCCAGCAGCGACGGGAACCTGGGACTAGCGGAGCGATACGAGCAGTACTTC,CASSDGNLGLAERYEQYF
NA,TRBV29-1,NA,TRBJ1-1,TGCAGCGTTGAATTTCCGGGGTTTGGGACTGAAGCTTTCTTT,CSVEFPGFGTEAFF
NA,TRBV20-1,few,TRBJ2-7,TGCAGTGCTATATCCAGCGGGCTCTACGAGCAGTACTTC,CSAISSGLYEQYF
TRBD2,TRBV12-3/TRBV12-4,once,TRBJ2-3,TGTGCCAGCAGTTTAGATTCGGGAGGCACAGATACGGAGTATTTT,CASSLDSGGTDTEYF
TRBD2,TRBV20-1,NA,TRBJ2-5,TGCAGTGCTCCCCGGCTAGCGGGAGATGAGACCCAGTACTTC,CSAPRLAGDETQYF
TRBD2,TRBV4-3,NA,TRBJ2-2,TGCGCCAGCAGCCGGGGACTAGCGGGAGTGGACGGGGAGCTGTTTTTT,CASSRGLAGVDGELFF
TRBD1,TRBV10-3,NA,TRBJ1-1,TGTGCCGCTTCAAGACAGGGAAACACTGAAGCTTTCTTT,CAASRQGNTEAFF
NA,TRBV2,NA,TRBJ1-4,TGTGCCAGCAGGGAGAGGGCCGCAACTAATGAAAAACTGTTTTTT,CASRERAATNEKLFF
NA,TRBV20-1,NA,TRBJ2-3,TGCAGTGCCCGGTTCCTGCCAGATACGCAGTATTTT,CSARFLPDTQYF
NA,TRBV5-1,many,TRBJ1-1,TGCGCCAGCAGCTTGGGCCCGGGGGATGAAGCTTTCTTT,CASSLGPGDEAFF
TRBD1,TRBV6-1,few,TRBJ1-5,TGTGCCAGCAGTGTACAGGGGTTCCAATTCGGCAATCAGCCCCAGCATTTT,CASSVQGFQFGNQPQHF
TRBD1,TRBV25-1,NA,TRBJ1-6,TGTGCCAGCAGCGGGACAGCAGGGCACCTCCACTTT,CASSGTAGHLHF
NA,TRBV5-1,NA,TRBJ2-5,TGCGCCAGCAGCGAGGTCCCGGGGCTCCAAGAGACCCAGTACTTC,CASSEVPGLQETQYF
NA,TRBV7-2,NA,TRBJ1-2,TGTGCCAACAGCCTCAACAGGGCGTCTGGCTACACCTTC,CANSLNRASGYTF
NA,TRBV7-9,NA,TRBJ2-3,TGTGCCAGCAGCTTAGACGGGAAGGATACGCAGTATTTT,CASSLDGKDTQYF
NA,TRBV4-1,NA,TRBJ2-3,TGCGCCAGCAGCCAAGAGACCCATGCCTACACAGATACGCAGTATTTT,CASSQETHAYTDTQYF
TRBD2,TRBV20-1,NA,TRBJ2-4,TGCAGTGCTAGGGGCAGCGGGGAGGGAGCCAAAAGCATTCAGTACTTC,CSARGSGEGAKSIQYF
NA,TRBV20-1,NA,TRBJ1-1,TGCAGTGCTATTCTTGGCACATCAGGAGGGACTGAAGCTTTCTTT,CSAILGTSGGTEAFF
TRBD1,TRBV7-2,many,TRBJ1-2,TGTGCCAGCAGCATACAGGGGTCCTTAAACTATGGCTACACCTTC,CASSIQGSLNYGYTF
NA,TRBV20-1,few,TRBJ2-7,TGCAGTGCTAGTGACGGGAGTAACTACGAGCAGTACTTC,CSASDGSNYEQYF
TRBD2,TRBV20-1,NA,TRBJ2-7,TGCAGTGCCCGCCCGACCCTAGCGGGAGGAAGACGCTACGAGCAGTACTTC,CSARPTLAGGRRYEQYF
NA,TRBV7-2,NA,TRBJ2-3,TGTGCCAGCAGCGTATCGGGGGGCTACGGGCGGGATACGCAGTATTTT,CASSVSGGYGRDTQYF
TRBD1,TRBV28,NA,TRBJ2-2,TGTGCCAGCAGTTTTCTCCGCGGACAGGGGGGCACCGGGGAGCTGTTTTTT,CASSFLRGQGGTGELFF
TRBD1,TRBV6-6,NA,TRBJ1-5,TGTGCCAGCAACAGGGGAGATCAGCCCCGGCATTTT,CASNRGDQPRHF
TRBD2,TRBV3-1,NA,TRBJ2-1,TGTGCCAGCAGCTCGAAGAGAACTAGCGGGGCTTACAATGAGCAGTTCTTC,CASSSKRTSGAYNEQFF
NA,TRBV20-1,many,TRBJ2-3,TGCAGTGCTAGGACGGGGGATACGCAGTATTTT,CSARTGDTQYF
TRBD2,TRBV4-3,few,TRBJ2-5,TGCGCCAGCAGCCAGACTAGCGGGAGGGCCGGAAAGACCCAGTACTTC,CASSQTSGRAGKTQYF
TRBD2,TRBV6-2/TRBV6-3,NA,TRBJ2-5,TGTGCCAGCAGTGGAGGACTAGATAGCTACAAGCAGTACTTC,CASSGGLDSYKQYF
TRBD1,TRBV29-1,few,TRBJ2-6,TGCAGCGTTGAAGGACAGGGATACTCTGGGGCCAACGTCCTGACTTTC,CSVEGQGYSGANVLTF
TRBD1,TRBV7-6,NA,TRBJ2-7,TGTGCCAGCAGCTCTGAACAGGGGGCTGTTTCCTACGAGCAGTACTTC,CASSSEQGAVSYEQYF
TRBD1,TRBV7-8,few,TRBJ1-6,TGTGCCAGCAGCTTAGCGGCGGCACAGGGGGTCTCCTATAATTCACCCCTCCACTTT,CASSLAAAQGVSYNSPLHF
NA,TRBV4-1,few,TRBJ1-6,TGCGCCAGCAGCCAAGGGGACGGCGGTAATTCACCCCTCCACTTT,CASSQGDGGNSPLHF
TRBD1,TRBV2,many,TRBJ2-7,TGTGCCAGCAGCCGAGGGACAGGGGGCTACGAGCAGTACTTC,CASSRGTGGYEQYF
TRBD2,TRBV10-3,few,TRBJ2-1,TGTGCCATCAGTGACCCCGGACTAGCGGGGGGACTCTACAATGAGCAGTTCTTC,CAISDPGLAGGLYNEQFF
TRBD1,TRBV2,NA,TRBJ1-3,TGTGCCAGCAGTGAAGCGAGGGACAGGGTGGTATTTGGAAACACCATATATTTT,CASSEARDRVVFGNTIYF
NA,TRBV5-1,NA,TRBJ2-6,TGCGCCAGCAGCTTGGCCCCGAGCTCTGGGGCCAACGTCCTGACTTTC,CASSLAPSSGANVLTF
NA,TRBV20-1,many,TRBJ2-3,TGCAGTGCTACCCTCACAGATACGCAGTATTTT,CSATLTDTQYF
TRBD2,TRBV6-2/TRBV6-3,NA,TRBJ2-5,TGTGCCAGCAGACCCCAGACTAGCCCGCAAGAGACCCAGTACTTC,CASRPQTSPQETQYF
NA,TRBV6-6,few,TRBJ2-3,TGTGCCAGCTCCGTACTGGGCGGAGATACGCAGTATTTT,CASSVLGGDTQYF
NA,TRBV6-5,NA,TRBJ1-4,TGTGCCAGCACAAACGGGGGATCTGGTGAAAAACTGTTTTTT,CASTNGGSGEKLFF
NA,TRBV24-1,NA,TRBJ2-5,TGTGCCACCAGTCCCCGAGATACGGGTGGAGAGACCCAGTACTTC,CATSPRDTGGETQYF
NA,TRBV24-1,once,TRBJ2-1,TGTGCCACCAGTGAATATTACAATGGGCAGTTCTTC,CATSEYYNGQFF